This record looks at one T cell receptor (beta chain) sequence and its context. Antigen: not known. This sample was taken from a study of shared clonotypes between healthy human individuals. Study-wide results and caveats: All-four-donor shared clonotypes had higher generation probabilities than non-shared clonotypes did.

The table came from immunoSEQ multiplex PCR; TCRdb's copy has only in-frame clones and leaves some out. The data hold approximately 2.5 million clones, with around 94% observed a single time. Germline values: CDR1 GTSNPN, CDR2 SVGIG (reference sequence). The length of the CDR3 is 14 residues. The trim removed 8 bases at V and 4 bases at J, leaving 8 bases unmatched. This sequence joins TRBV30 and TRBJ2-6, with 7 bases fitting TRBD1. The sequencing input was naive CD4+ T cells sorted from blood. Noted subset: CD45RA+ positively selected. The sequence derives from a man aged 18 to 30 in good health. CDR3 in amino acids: CAVPSGQGANVLTF. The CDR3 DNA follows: TGTGCCGTACCCTCGGGACAGGGGGCCAACGTCCTGACTTTC.